The present T cell receptor beta chain was sequenced within a study of shared clonotypes between healthy human individuals. Study conclusions and caveats: Despite large depth, sorted-subset datasets appeared incompletely sequenced. When naive CD4 clonotypes were compared across a handful of donors, around 5% were shared. An effect of sequencing depth on clonotype sharing among donors was expected.

About this clone: As yet, its antigen is unknown.

The assay was immunoSEQ multiplex PCR, and TCRdb's table has in-frame clones only and misses some. Of some 1 million clones in the sample, roughly 70% are singletons; the top ten hold around 1.5%. This CDR3 has 15 residues. Germline lookup yields CDR1 SGHTA and CDR2 FQGNSA. With 6 bases clipped from V and 7 bases from J, the junction kept 10 bases outside the gene matches. This chain connects TRBV7-2 to TRBJ2-2; 8 positions match TRBD2. The sample taken for sequencing was memory CD4+ T cells sorted from blood. As for subset: CD45RA-negative fraction. The origin of this receptor is a man aged 18 to 35 in good health. CDR3 DNA: TGTGCCAGCAGGCTTAGCGGGATCGGATTCGGGGAGCTGTTTTTT. This encodes CASRLSGIGFGELFF.